Sequencing of this T cell receptor beta chain was carried out in a study of cytomegalovirus exposure and HLA in healthy donors. On the study more broadly: It was reported in a later analysis that the roughly 120 validation repertoires used the same platform as the roughly 700 first-cohort repertoires. Overall study results and limits: The finding came from a later analysis; first-cohort TCR clusters tended to co-occur in the approximately 120 validation repertoires.

Losses at the gene ends were 0 bases for V and 5 bases for J; bases not matched to a gene: 6. The CDR3 length is 15 residues. CDR1 is LNHNV and CDR2 is YYDKDF in the germline V gene (reference sequence). To note about this clone: Its antigen is undetermined.

Method: immunoSEQ multiplex PCR; TCRdb's copy keeps in-frame clones and lacks some. The sample has a few hundred thousand clones, 88% seen once. J is TRBJ2-5 and V is TRBV15; TRBD1 matches at 7 bases. This clonotype originated in a young man in good health and CMV-seronegative. The sequenced sample was PBMCs. The CDR3 reads CATSREEGGIETQYF. CDR3 bases: TGTGCCACCAGCAGAGAAGAAGGGGGCATTGAGACCCAGTACTTC.